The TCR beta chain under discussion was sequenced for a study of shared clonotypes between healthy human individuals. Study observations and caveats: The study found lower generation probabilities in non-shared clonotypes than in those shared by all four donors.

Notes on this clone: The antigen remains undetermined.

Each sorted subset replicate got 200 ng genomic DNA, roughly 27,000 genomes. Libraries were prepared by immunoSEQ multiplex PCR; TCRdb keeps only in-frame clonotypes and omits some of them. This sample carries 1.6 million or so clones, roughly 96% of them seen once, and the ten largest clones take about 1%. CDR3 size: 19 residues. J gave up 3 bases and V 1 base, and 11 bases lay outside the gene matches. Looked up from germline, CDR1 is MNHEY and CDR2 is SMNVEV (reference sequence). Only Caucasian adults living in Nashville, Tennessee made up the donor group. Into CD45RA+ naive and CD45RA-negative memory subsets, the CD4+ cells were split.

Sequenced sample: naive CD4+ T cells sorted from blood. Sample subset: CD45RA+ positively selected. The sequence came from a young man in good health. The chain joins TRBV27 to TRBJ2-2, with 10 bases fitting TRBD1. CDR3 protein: CASSLLGLGQGFHTGELFF. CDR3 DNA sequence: TGTGCCAGCAGTTTATTGGGGTTGGGACAGGGGTTTCACACCGGGGAGCTGTTTTTT.